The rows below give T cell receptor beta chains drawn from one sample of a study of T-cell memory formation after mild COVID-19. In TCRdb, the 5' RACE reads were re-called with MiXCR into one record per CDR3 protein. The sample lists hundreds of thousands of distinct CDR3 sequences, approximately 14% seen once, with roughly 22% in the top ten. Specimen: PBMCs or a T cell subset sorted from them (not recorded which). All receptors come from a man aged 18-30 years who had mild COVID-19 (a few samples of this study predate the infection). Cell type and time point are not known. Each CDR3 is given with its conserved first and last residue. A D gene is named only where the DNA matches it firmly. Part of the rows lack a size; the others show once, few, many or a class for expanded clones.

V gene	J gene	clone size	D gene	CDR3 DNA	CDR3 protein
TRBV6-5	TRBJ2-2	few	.	TGTGCCAGCAGTTACTCGGGGGACACCGGGGAGCTGTTTTTT	CASSYSGDTGELFF
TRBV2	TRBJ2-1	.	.	TGTGCCAGCAGTGAAATAGGCCTGAGCTCCTACAATGAGCAGTTCTTC	CASSEIGLSSYNEQFF
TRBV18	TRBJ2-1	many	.	TGTGCCAGCTCACCACGTAACAACAATGAGCAGTTCTTC	CASSPRNNNEQFF
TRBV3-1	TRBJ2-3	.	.	TGTGCCAGCAGCCAACATAGCGGATACACAGATACGCAGTATTTT	CASSQHSGYTDTQYF
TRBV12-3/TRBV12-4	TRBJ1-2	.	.	TGTGCCAGCAGACCCAGGGAGGACTATGGCTACACCTTC	CASRPREDYGYTF
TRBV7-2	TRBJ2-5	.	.	TGTGCCAGCAGCCAGAGACTACAAGAGAACCAGTACTTC	CASSQRLQENQYF
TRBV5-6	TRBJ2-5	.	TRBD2	TGTGCCAGCAGCACTTTAGCGGGGGGGCGTGAGACCCAGTACTTC	CASSTLAGGRETQYF
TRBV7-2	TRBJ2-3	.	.	TGTGCCAGCAGCCGGAGCGGGCTCAGCACAGATACGCAGTATTTT	CASSRSGLSTDTQYF
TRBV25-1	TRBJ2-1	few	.	TGTGCCAGCACCGGACCTGAACGCGGGCAGTTCTTC	CASTGPERGQFF
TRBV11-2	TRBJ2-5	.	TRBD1	TGTGCCAGCAGCTCGAAGGACAGGGGGCGGTCGGAGACCCAGTACTTC	CASSSKDRGRSETQYF
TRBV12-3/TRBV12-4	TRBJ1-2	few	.	TGTGCCAGCAGTCCCCTAGTCGGGTCCGGCTACACCTTC	CASSPLVGSGYTF
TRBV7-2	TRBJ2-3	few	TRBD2	TGTGCCAGCAGCAAGGGACTAGCCGCAGATACGCAGTATTTT	CASSKGLAADTQYF
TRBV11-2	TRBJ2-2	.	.	TGTGCCAGCAGCCCGCCAGTCCTATTAGCCGGGGAGCTGTTTTTT	CASSPPVLLAGELFF
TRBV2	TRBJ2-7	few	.	TGTGCCAGCAGTGAAACGTCCTACGAGCAGTACTTC	CASSETSYEQYF
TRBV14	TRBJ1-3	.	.	TGTGCCAGCAGCCCCTCCCGGGGCTCGGGAGGAAACACCATATATTTT	CASSPSRGSGGNTIYF
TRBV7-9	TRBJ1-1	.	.	TGTGCCAGCAGCTCGCCAGAGAACACTGAAGCTTTCTTT	CASSSPENTEAFF
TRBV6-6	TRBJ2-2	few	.	TGTGCCAGCAGTACGTCCCCGAGGGGAACCGGGGAGCTGTTTTTT	CASSTSPRGTGELFF
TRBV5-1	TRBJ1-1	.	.	TGCGCCAGCAGCTTCGCAAGGGAGTCTGAAGCTTTCTTT	CASSFARESEAFF
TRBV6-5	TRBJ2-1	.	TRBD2	TGTGCCAGCACCCCGGGGCGGGGGAGCTACAATGAGCAGTTCTTC	CASTPGRGSYNEQFF
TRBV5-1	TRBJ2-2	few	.	TGCGCCAGCCTGGCATCTACGACGGCCGGGGAGCTGTTTTTT	CASLASTTAGELFF
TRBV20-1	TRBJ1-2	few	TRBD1	TGCAGTGCTAGAGATCAGGAGGGGGCTGGCTACACCTTC	CSARDQEGAGYTF
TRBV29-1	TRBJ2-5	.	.	TGCAGCGTACTCCTCGACAGCCAAGAGACCCAGTACTTC	CSVLLDSQETQYF
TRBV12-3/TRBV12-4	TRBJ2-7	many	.	TGTGCCAGCAGCCCCCCAAGCTCCTACGAGCAGTACTTC	CASSPPSSYEQYF
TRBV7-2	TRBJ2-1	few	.	TGTGCCAGCAGCCCCTCTAGGGGGGCGGTATACAATGAGCAGTTCTTC	CASSPSRGAVYNEQFF
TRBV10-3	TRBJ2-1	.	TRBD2	TGTGCCATCAGTGAGCCTAGCGGGGCAAGCTCCTACAATGAGCAGTTCTTC	CAISEPSGASSYNEQFF
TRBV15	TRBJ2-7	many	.	TGTGCCACCAGCAGGTTGAGCAGGTCGGGCTCCTACGAGCAGTACTTC	CATSRLSRSGSYEQYF
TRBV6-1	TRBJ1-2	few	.	TGTGCCAGCAGTGAAGTCCCAGGGGCATCTGGCTACACCTTC	CASSEVPGASGYTF
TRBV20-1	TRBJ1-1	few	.	TGCAGTGCCCCACCGGGACATTGGAACACTGAAGCTTTCTTT	CSAPPGHWNTEAFF